This T cell receptor (beta chain) was profiled in a study of monozygotic twins with inflammatory bowel disease. General study results and limits: IBD patients had lower TCRbeta diversity (inverse Simpson) than healthy co-twins.

As regards this clonotype: Its specificity is not known.

With the 5' RACE reads reprocessed, TCRdb shows one record per CDR3 protein and no DNA. The clone table shows 330,000 or so distinct CDR3 sequences, with the ten largest holding around 2%. Material: blood. This TCR was recovered from a human donor with ulcerative colitis or Crohn's disease, or a healthy co-twin of an affected twin (not recorded which).

CDR3: CSAGRDRDTEAFF. The rearrangement links TRBV20-1 to TRBJ1-1; TCRdb proposes TRBD1, but this gene call is untestable without DNA. Germline values: CDR1 DFQATT, CDR2 SNEGSKA (reference sequence). The CDR3 is 13 residues long.